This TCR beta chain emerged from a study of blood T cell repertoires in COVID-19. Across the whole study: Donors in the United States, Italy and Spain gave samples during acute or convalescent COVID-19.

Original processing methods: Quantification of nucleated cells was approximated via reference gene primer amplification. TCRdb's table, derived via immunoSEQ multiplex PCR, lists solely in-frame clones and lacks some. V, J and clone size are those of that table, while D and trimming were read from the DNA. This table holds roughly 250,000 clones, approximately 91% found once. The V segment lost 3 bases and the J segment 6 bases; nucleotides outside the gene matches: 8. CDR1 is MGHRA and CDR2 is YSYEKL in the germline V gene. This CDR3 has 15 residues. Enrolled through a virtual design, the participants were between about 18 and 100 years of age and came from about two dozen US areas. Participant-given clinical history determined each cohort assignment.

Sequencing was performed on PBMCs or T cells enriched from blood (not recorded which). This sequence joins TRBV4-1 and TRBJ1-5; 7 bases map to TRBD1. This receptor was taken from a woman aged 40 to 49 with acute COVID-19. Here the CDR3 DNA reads TGCGCCAGCAGCCACGGACAGGAGTTTGGTCAGCCCCAGCATTTT. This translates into CASSHGQEFGQPQHF.